These T cell receptor beta chains were read from a single sample in a study of Ad26.COV2.S vaccination and SARS-CoV-2 variants. Sequencing used immunoSEQ multiplex PCR; TCRdb keeps in-frame clones, though not all of them. The sample holds over 300,000 clones, under 90% seen once. The material sequenced was peripheral blood, taken in a trial of Ad26.COV2.S vaccine versus placebo. These receptors were collected from a person aged 18 to 65 who received the Ad26.COV2.S COVID-19 vaccine or a placebo. CDR3s include the opening cysteine and the closing phenylalanine or tryptophan. D genes are given only for firm matches. Rows may omit the clone size; those that give it use once, few, many or a size class.

v_call	j_call	d_call	clone_size	cdr3_aa	cdr3_nt
TRBV7-9	TRBJ2-5	-	-	CASSLTGYQETQYF	TGTGCCAGCAGCTTAACAGGGTACCAAGAGACCCAGTACTTC
TRBV19	TRBJ1-1	-	-	CASIPSGVTTEAFF	TGTGCCAGTATCCCTTCGGGGGTTACCACTGAAGCTTTCTTT
TRBV2	TRBJ2-7	TRBD1	-	CASRVEQGASYEQYF	TGTGCCAGCAGGGTTGAACAGGGGGCCAGTTACGAGCAGTACTTC
TRBV2	TRBJ1-5	-	-	CASSEWGDQPQHF	TGTGCCAGCAGTGAGTGGGGGGATCAGCCCCAGCATTTT
TRBV4-2	TRBJ2-3	-	-	CASSQDRMDTQYF	TGTGCCAGCAGCCAAGATCGAATGGATACGCAGTATTTT
TRBV7-9	TRBJ2-5	-	once	CASSSDGGSGETQYF	TGTGCCAGCAGCTCCGACGGGGGAAGCGGGGAGACCCAGTACTTC
TRBV5-1	TRBJ2-3	TRBD1	-	CASSLRGTDQEPYTQYF	TGCGCCAGCAGCTTGAGGGGGACAGACCAAGAACCATATACGCAGTATTTT
TRBV5-1	TRBJ2-7	-	-	CASSLERLYEQYF	TGCGCCAGCAGCTTGGAACGCCTCTACGAGCAGTACTTC
TRBV30	TRBJ2-5	TRBD2	-	CAWSRGGRGETQYF	TGTGCCTGGAGTCGAGGCGGGAGGGGAGAGACCCAGTACTTC
TRBV4-1	TRBJ1-3	-	-	CASSQERRHSGNTIYF	TGCGCCAGCAGCCAAGAACGCCGTCACTCTGGAAACACCATATATTTT
TRBV18	TRBJ2-3	TRBD2	-	CASSLSGGRSTDTQYF	TGTGCCAGCTCACTAAGCGGGGGAAGGAGCACAGATACGCAGTATTTT
TRBV7-2	TRBJ1-2	-	many	CASSLELLGYGYTF	TGTGCCAGCAGCTTAGAGCTTCTTGGGTATGGCTACACCTTC
TRBV7-2	TRBJ1-5	-	-	CASSLGPNGQPQHF	TGTGCCAGCAGCTTAGGTCCAAATGGGCAGCCCCAGCATTTT
TRBV5-5	TRBJ1-4	-	-	CASSRSGRANEKLFF	TGTGCCAGCAGCCGGTCAGGGAGGGCTAATGAAAAACTGTTTTTT
TRBV5-1	TRBJ2-1	TRBD2	few	CASSLSGEGEQFF	TGCGCCAGCAGCTTGAGCGGGGAGGGGGAGCAGTTCTTC
TRBV11-2	TRBJ1-6	-	few	CASRLLTENSPLHF	TGTGCCAGCAGACTCCTAACTGAGAATTCACCCCTCCACTTT
TRBV10-3	TRBJ2-2	TRBD2	-	CAISDRGLVAGELFF	TGTGCCATCAGTGATCGGGGACTAGTAGCCGGGGAGCTGTTTTTT
TRBV10-3	TRBJ1-2	TRBD1	-	CAISPRQGPPSGYGYTF	TGTGCCATCAGTCCCAGACAGGGACCTCCGTCGGGCTATGGCTACACCTTC
TRBV4-3	TRBJ1-4	-	-	CASSPVQGNNEKLFF	TGCGCCAGCAGCCCTGTACAGGGAAACAATGAAAAACTGTTTTTT
TRBV4-1	TRBJ1-1	-	-	CASSQVLWAGLNTEAFF	TGCGCCAGCAGCCAAGTACTTTGGGCAGGGTTGAACACTGAAGCTTTCTTT
TRBV7-9	TRBJ1-2	-	-	CASSLSSDFCCTF	TGTGCCAGCAGCTTAAGCTCCGACTTTTGTTGTACCTTC
TRBV5-1	TRBJ2-7	-	few	CASSGGLTDYEQYF	TGCGCCAGCAGCGGGGGGCTAACGGACTACGAGCAGTACTTC
TRBV11-2	TRBJ1-3	-	-	CASSLATGWAGNTIYF	TGTGCCAGCAGCTTAGCTACAGGGTGGGCTGGAAACACCATATATTTT
TRBV12-3/TRBV12-4	TRBJ1-5	TRBD1	-	CASRTGLNQPQHF	TGTGCCAGCAGGACAGGGCTAAATCAGCCCCAGCATTTT
TRBV28	TRBJ2-2	TRBD1	-	CASRLSGTGTGELFF	TGTGCCAGCAGACTATCCGGGACAGGGACCGGGGAGCTGTTTTTT
TRBV12-3/TRBV12-4	TRBJ1-1	TRBD1	-	CASTGTENTEAFF	TGTGCCAGTACCGGGACAGAGAACACTGAAGCTTTCTTT
TRBV29-1	TRBJ2-3	-	-	CSVDWPRGTDTQYF	TGCAGCGTTGATTGGCCACGGGGCACAGATACGCAGTATTTT
TRBV27	TRBJ2-1	TRBD2	-	CASTWGWEGTREQFF	TGTGCCAGCACTTGGGGCTGGGAGGGAACGAGGGAGCAGTTCTTC
TRBV29-1	TRBJ1-2	TRBD1	-	CSVWELGQGEWGYTF	TGCAGCGTTTGGGAATTGGGACAGGGGGAGTGGGGCTACACCTTC
TRBV7-6	TRBJ1-1	-	-	CASSLFRDTEAFF	TGTGCCAGCAGCTTATTTAGGGACACTGAAGCTTTCTTT
TRBV14	TRBJ2-7	TRBD2	-	CASSPIWTSGSYEQYF	TGTGCCAGCAGCCCGATATGGACTAGCGGCTCCTACGAGCAGTACTTC
TRBV4-1	TRBJ2-1	TRBD1	-	CASSQPGTGGRNEQFF	TGCGCCAGCAGCCAACCCGGGACAGGGGGCCGGAATGAGCAGTTCTTC
TRBV7-3	TRBJ2-1	TRBD2	-	CASSLAGGSNEQFF	TGTGCCAGCAGCTTGGCGGGAGGGTCCAATGAGCAGTTCTTC
TRBV7-9	TRBJ2-1	-	-	CASSLDSASYNEQFF	TGTGCCAGCAGCTTAGATAGCGCTTCCTACAATGAGCAGTTCTTC
TRBV29-1	TRBJ1-2	-	-	CSGGGNYGYTF	TGCAGCGGGGGGGGTAACTATGGCTACACCTTC
TRBV7-2	TRBJ2-5	TRBD1	-	CASSLALSTGGPSGAQYF	TGTGCCAGCAGCTTAGCATTATCGACAGGGGGACCGTCAGGGGCCCAGTACTTC
TRBV19	TRBJ2-1	-	-	CASVDGPGVNEQFF	TGTGCCAGTGTGGACGGACCGGGGGTCAATGAGCAGTTCTTC
TRBV4-2	TRBJ2-7	TRBD1	-	CASSQVFSGQGTYEQYF	TGTGCCAGCAGCCAAGTCTTTTCCGGACAGGGTACCTACGAGCAGTACTTC
TRBV11-3	TRBJ2-1	TRBD2	-	CASSLVGVRGRAGSYNEQFF	TGTGCCAGCAGCTTAGTAGGTGTCCGCGGGAGGGCCGGTTCCTACAATGAGCAGTTCTTC
TRBV3-1/TRBV3-2	TRBJ2-1	TRBD2	-	CASSQDRRERGSYNEQFF	TGTGCCAGCAGCCAAGACCGACGAGAGCGGGGCTCCTACAATGAGCAGTTCTTC
TRBV2	TRBJ1-1	-	-	CASLQGVDTEAFF	TGTGCCAGCCTACAGGGTGTGGACACTGAAGCTTTCTTT
TRBV9	TRBJ2-1	-	-	CASSVAAGPNNEQFF	TGTGCCAGCAGCGTAGCGGCAGGACCGAACAATGAGCAGTTCTTC
TRBV6-5	TRBJ2-7	-	-	CASSYLSSSHEQYF	TGTGCCAGCAGTTACCTAAGTTCGTCCCACGAGCAGTACTTC
TRBV2	TRBJ2-7	TRBD2	few	CATTSGLGAYEQYF	TGTGCCACCACGTCCGGACTAGGAGCCTACGAGCAGTACTTC
TRBV5-6	TRBJ1-2	-	-	CASSLQGSYGYTF	TGTGCCAGCAGCTTACAGGGCTCCTATGGCTACACCTTC
TRBV7-8	TRBJ1-1	TRBD1	-	CASSLEGTGVTTEAFF	TGTGCCAGCAGCTTAGAGGGGACAGGGGTGACCACTGAAGCTTTCTTT
TRBV15	TRBJ2-3	-	-	CATSREPGAYTDTQYF	TGTGCCACCAGCAGAGAGCCGGGGGCGTACACAGATACGCAGTATTTT
TRBV19	TRBJ2-1	-	-	CASTVGGGSYNEQFF	TGTGCCAGTACGGTGGGTGGAGGCTCCTACAATGAGCAGTTCTTC
TRBV6-5	TRBJ1-1	-	-	CASSSGSRGRTEAFF	TGTGCCAGCAGTTCCGGCAGCCGAGGAAGGACTGAAGCTTTCTTT
TRBV7-3	TRBJ2-1	-	-	CASSLEAAQGYNEQFF	TGTGCCAGCAGCTTAGAAGCGGCGCAAGGCTACAATGAGCAGTTCTTC
TRBV9	TRBJ1-1	-	-	CASSEVVKTEAFF	TGTGCCAGCAGCGAGGTCGTTAAGACTGAAGCTTTCTTT
TRBV19	TRBJ2-3	TRBD2	-	CASSIRLAGDTQYF	TGTGCCAGTAGTATTCGACTAGCGGGAGATACGCAGTATTTT
TRBV28	TRBJ2-2	-	-	CASQMYLSANTGELFF	TGTGCCAGCCAGATGTACCTTTCCGCGAACACCGGGGAGCTGTTTTTT
TRBV19	TRBJ1-5	-	-	CASTSALNQPQHF	TGTGCCAGTACCAGCGCCCTAAATCAGCCCCAGCATTTT